Listed below are T cell receptor beta chains from one sample, sequenced in a study of cytomegalovirus exposure and HLA in healthy donors. The method was immunoSEQ multiplex PCR; TCRdb's version includes in-frame clones alone and lacks a portion of them. The data hold over 100,000 clones, with more than 65% observed a single time. The sample taken for sequencing was PBMCs. These receptors all stem from a woman under 30 in good health and CMV-seropositive. The CDR3 runs from the conserved cysteine through the conserved F or W. A D gene is named only where the DNA matches it firmly. Some rows mark clone size as missing; the rest say once, few, many or name a class of expanded clone.

j_call v_call d_call clone_size cdr3_nt cdr3_aa
TRBJ2-1 TRBV15 . . TGTGCCACCAGCAGAGATCTAGGGGGGGACACCTACAATGAGCAGTTCTTC CATSRDLGGDTYNEQFF
TRBJ1-5 TRBV5-1 . . TGCGCCAGCAGTTCTGGGACATCCGGCATCAATCAGCCCCAGCATTTT CASSSGTSGINQPQHF
TRBJ2-2 TRBV5-1 TRBD1 . TGCGCCAGCAGCTTTCAGGACAGGGTGGCCGGGGAGCTGTTTTTT CASSFQDRVAGELFF
TRBJ2-5 TRBV6-1 . . TGTGCCAGCAGTCCAGCCGGGGAGACCCAGTACTTC CASSPAGETQYF
TRBJ2-3 TRBV6-5 . . TGTGCCAGCAGTTACTCAAGTGGGGGGGCGGGAGATACGCAGTATTTT CASSYSSGGAGDTQYF
TRBJ1-2 TRBV5-6 TRBD1 . TGTGCCAGCAGCGGGACAGATAACTATGGCTACACCTTC CASSGTDNYGYTF
TRBJ1-6 TRBV13 TRBD1 . TGTGCCAGCAGCTCGCAGACAGGGATCGGTTCACCCCTCCACTTT CASSSQTGIGSPLHF
TRBJ1-5 TRBV4-1 TRBD1 . TGCGCCAGCAGCTCCCGGGGACAGAATCAGCCCCAGCATTTT CASSSRGQNQPQHF
TRBJ2-7 TRBV19 TRBD2 . TGTGCCAGTAGTATTGTTTACGTAGCGGGGGGCCCCTACGAGCAGTACTTC CASSIVYVAGGPYEQYF
TRBJ1-2 TRBV6-1 . . TGTGCCAGCAGTGAAGGACCAGGGGTCGGCTACACCTTC CASSEGPGVGYTF
TRBJ2-2 TRBV11-2 . . TGTGCCAGCAGCTACCTTACTAGTCCCGGGGAGCTGTTTTTT CASSYLTSPGELFF
TRBJ1-2 TRBV2 TRBD1 . TGTGCCAGCAGGGCGGGACAGGGAAGCTATGGCTACACCTTC CASRAGQGSYGYTF
TRBJ2-3 TRBV5-1 TRBD2 . TGCGCCAGCAGCTTGGCCGGACGGGGGGGAGGGAGCACAGATACGCAGTATTTT CASSLAGRGGGSTDTQYF
TRBJ2-3 TRBV9 TRBD2 . TGTGCCAGCAGCCTTAGGGGGACTAGCACAGATACGCAGTATTTC CASSLRGTSTDTQYF
TRBJ1-4 TRBV25-1 TRBD1 few TGTGCCAGCAGTGAATCGGTGGCAGGGGGCGGAAAACTGTTTTTT CASSESVAGGGKLFF
TRBJ1-2 TRBV30 TRBD1 . TGTGCCTGGAGCGGACAGGGCCGTGGCTACACCTTC CAWSGQGRGYTF
TRBJ2-7 TRBV7-9 . once TGTGCCAGCAGCTCCCCAGGATCTTACGAGCAGTACTTC CASSSPGSYEQYF
TRBJ1-5 TRBV27 . . TGTGCCAGCAGCTTCTCCAATCAGCCCCAGCATTTT CASSFSNQPQHF
TRBJ1-2 TRBV29-1 TRBD1 few TGCAGCGTTGGGACAGGGTGGGACTATGGCTACACCTTC CSVGTGWDYGYTF
TRBJ2-3 TRBV6-6 . few TGTGCCAGCAGTTATGGGGGGGGGCGTACGCAGTATTTT CASSYGGGRTQYF
TRBJ2-2 TRBV14 . . TGTGCCAGCAGCCTAACAGCGGGCTCCGGGGAGCTGTTTTTT CASSLTAGSGELFF
TRBJ1-1 TRBV6-5 . . TGTGCCAGCAGAAACTTTGGACAGTTGAACACTGAAGCTTTCTTT CASRNFGQLNTEAFF
TRBJ2-7 TRBV4-1 . . TGCGCCAGCAGCCCAGGGTCGTCCTACGAGCAGTACTTC CASSPGSSYEQYF
TRBJ2-1 TRBV28 . . TGTGCCAGCAGCCACAGGACGGTCTCCTACAATGAGCAGTTCTTC CASSHRTVSYNEQFF
TRBJ2-7 TRBV27 . . TGTGCCAGCAGTTGGGCCGGGGATCAATACTACGAGCAGTACTTC CASSWAGDQYYEQYF